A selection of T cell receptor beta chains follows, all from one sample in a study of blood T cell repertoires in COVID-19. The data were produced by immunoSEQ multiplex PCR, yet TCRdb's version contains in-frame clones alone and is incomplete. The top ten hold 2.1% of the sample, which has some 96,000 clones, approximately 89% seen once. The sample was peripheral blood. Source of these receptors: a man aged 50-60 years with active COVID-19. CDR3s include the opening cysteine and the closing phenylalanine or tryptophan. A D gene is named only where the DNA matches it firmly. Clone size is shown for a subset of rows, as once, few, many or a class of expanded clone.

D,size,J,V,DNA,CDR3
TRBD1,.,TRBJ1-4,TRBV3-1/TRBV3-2,TGTGCCAGCAGCCAAGGGGCAGGGACAGGAGAAAAACTGTTTTTT,CASSQGAGTGEKLFF
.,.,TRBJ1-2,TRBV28,TGTGCCAGCAGGGTCGAGACACCCGCGTTTGGCTACACCTTC,CASRVETPAFGYTF
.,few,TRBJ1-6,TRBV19,TGTGCCAGTTCTTATCGGAATTCACCCCTCCACTTT,CASSYRNSPLHF
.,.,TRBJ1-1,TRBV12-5,TGTGCTAGTGGCCTCGTAGGGCAGGGAACTGAAGCTTTCTTT,CASGLVGQGTEAFF
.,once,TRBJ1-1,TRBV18,TGTGCCAGCTCATTGGGACACCAGAACACTGAAGCTTTCTTT,CASSLGHQNTEAFF
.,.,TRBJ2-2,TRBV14,TGTGCCAGCAGCCAAAACCGGGACGGGGAGCTGTTTTTT,CASSQNRDGELFF
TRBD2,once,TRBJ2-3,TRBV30,TGTGCCTGGAGTGTAGCCAGCGGGGGACTCACAGATACGCAGTATTTT,CAWSVASGGLTDTQYF
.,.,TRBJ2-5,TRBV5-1,TGCGCCAGCAGCTCCGGACAGCTGGAGACCCAGTACTTC,CASSSGQLETQYF
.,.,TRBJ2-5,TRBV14,TGTGCCAGCAGCCACCAGATCCAAGAGACCCAGTACTTC,CASSHQIQETQYF
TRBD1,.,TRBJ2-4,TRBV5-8,TGTGCCAGCAGCTTGAGGAGTGGACAGGGGAAAAACATTCAGTACTTC,CASSLRSGQGKNIQYF
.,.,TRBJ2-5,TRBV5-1,TGCGCCAGCAGCTCTACTTGGACAGTAAAAGAGACCCAGTACTTC,CASSSTWTVKETQYF
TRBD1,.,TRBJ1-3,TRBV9,TGTGCCAGCAGCCCCCAGGGGGCCTCTGGAAACACCATATATTTT,CASSPQGASGNTIYF
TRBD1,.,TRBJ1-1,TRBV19,TGTGCCAGTAGTGGTTGGACAGGCATGAACACTGAAGCTTTCTTT,CASSGWTGMNTEAFF
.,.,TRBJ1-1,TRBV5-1,TGCGCCAGCAAAATTTCGGACAGATCGAACACTGAAGCTTTCTTT,CASKISDRSNTEAFF
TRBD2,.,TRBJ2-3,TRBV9,TGTGCCAGCAGCGTAGTTCCCGGGACTAGGGATACGCAGTATTTT,CASSVVPGTRDTQYF
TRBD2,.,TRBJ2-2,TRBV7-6,TGTGCCAGCAGCCCAGGGCTAGCGGCGAACACCGGGGAGCTGTTTTTT,CASSPGLAANTGELFF
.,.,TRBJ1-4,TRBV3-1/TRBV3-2,TGTGCCAGCAGCCAGAGGGAATCCGGTAATGAAAAACTGTTTTTT,CASSQRESGNEKLFF
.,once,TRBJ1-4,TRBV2,TGTGCCAGCAAAAGGACCCATGGAGGTGAAAAACTGTTTTTT,CASKRTHGGEKLFF
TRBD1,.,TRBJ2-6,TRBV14,TGTGCCAGCAGCCCGGGGGACAGGGGGGCTGGGGCCAACGTCCTGACTTTC,CASSPGDRGAGANVLTF
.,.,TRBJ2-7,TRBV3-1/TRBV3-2,TGTGCCAGCAGCCAACTCCGGAGAGAGCAGTACTTC,CASSQLRREQYF
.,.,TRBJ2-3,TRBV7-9,TGTGCCAGCAGCTTAGCGAACAGGGCAACAGATACGCAGTATTTT,CASSLANRATDTQYF
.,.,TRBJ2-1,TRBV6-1,TGTGCCAGCAGTGAAGCTCCCAGGGGCTCCTACAATGAGCAGTTCTTC,CASSEAPRGSYNEQFF
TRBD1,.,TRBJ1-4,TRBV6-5,TGTGCCAGCAGTTACTCCCGGACAGGGGGAGGGGAAAAACTGTTTTTT,CASSYSRTGGGEKLFF
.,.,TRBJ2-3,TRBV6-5,TGTGCCAGCAGTTACGGCAGGGGAGATACGCAGTATTTT,CASSYGRGDTQYF
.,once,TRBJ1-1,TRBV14,TGTGCCAGCAGCTTGCAGACAGACCGTAAAAAAGCTTTCTTT,CASSLQTDRKKAFF
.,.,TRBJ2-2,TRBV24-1,TGTGCCACCAGTGGGGGGCAGTGGACCGGGGAGCTGTTTTTT,CATSGGQWTGELFF
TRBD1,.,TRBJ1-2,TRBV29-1,TGCAGCGTCAAAAAAGGGGGCTCCTATGGCTACACCTTC,CSVKKGGSYGYTF
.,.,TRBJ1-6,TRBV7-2,TGTGCCAGCAGCTTTTCGAATTCACCCCTCCACTTT,CASSFSNSPLHF